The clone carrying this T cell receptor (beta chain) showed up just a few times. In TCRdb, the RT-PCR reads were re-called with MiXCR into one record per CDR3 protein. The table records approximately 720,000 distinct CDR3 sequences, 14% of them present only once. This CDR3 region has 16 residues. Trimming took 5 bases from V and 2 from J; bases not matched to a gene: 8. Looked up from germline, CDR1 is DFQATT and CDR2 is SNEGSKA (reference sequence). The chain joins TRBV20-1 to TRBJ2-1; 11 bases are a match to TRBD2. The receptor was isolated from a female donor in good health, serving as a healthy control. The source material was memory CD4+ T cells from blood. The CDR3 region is CSARRTSGSTYNEQFF. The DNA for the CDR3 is TGCAGTGCTCGAAGGACTAGCGGGTCAACCTACAATGAGCAGTTCTTC.